This entry features one TCR beta chain sequence. This clone was seen a handful of times. There is no known antigen for this receptor. Base qualities are not provided; no much larger clone lies one nucleotide away. Trimming costs V 3 bases and J 8 bases, and their ends lie 13 bases apart. Including the terminal cysteine and phenylalanine, the CDR3 comprises 14 residues. The entry retains the CDR3 DNA only, 42 bases that are in frame from base 1. From the germline V gene, CDR1 is MDHEN and CDR2 is SYDVKM. The immunoSEQ hsTCRB v3.0 assay was used at survey level resolution to sequence the TRB variable region. The target sequencing depth for TRB was roughly 40,000-55,000 T-cell genomes per sample. An Illumina MiSeq with a v3 150-cycle kit was used to sequence the pooled TRB libraries. Processing in the source paper ran as follows. Repertoire analysis ran in R within a reproducible Nextflow workflow covering QC, data transformation and analysis. LymphoSeq2, an R package for exploring AIRR-Seq data, was used to implement the custom analyses. A few samples that produced fewer than 5000 total TRB sequences were removed, so under 200 HIV repertoires were analyzed. Of the approximately 190 retained HIV repertoires, almost 60 were collected before and 129 after ART initiation. Each repertoire was downsampled to 5000 TRB nucleotide sequences, and summary statistics were averaged across 100 downsampling iterations. TRB sequences were retained for analysis only if CDR3 regions of at least seven amino acids were present. A Shannon entropy-derived clonality score and the Gini coefficient were used to measure diversity. In repertoire networks, the top 5000 CDR3 amino acid sequences were linked whenever an edit distance of one separated two sequences. GLIPH2 predicted antigen specificity groups and MHC restriction for TRB CDR3 amino acid sequences. To flag known associations with CMV, EBV, HIV or tissue antigens, CDR3 amino acid sequences were compared against VDJdb and McPAS-TCR. Pre-ART, post-ART and control groups were compared with Wilcoxon signed-rank tests and Holm-Bonferroni correction. TCRdb took over this immuneACCESS table, retaining in-frame rearrangements with V and J assigned. Such tables are incomplete; in checked studies, under half of the missing clones stem from an unresolved V gene, and the remainder is unexplained. V and J calls and clone size are given by that table; D and trimming were obtained from the DNA. This sample is represented by over 25,000 clones; 80% to 90% of them were singletons. The ten largest clones represent around 8.3% of the sample.

Participants were included only if at least one PBMC sample before ART initiation and at least two post-ART samples were available. Treatment was received in the United States of America by all participants with HIV. Cryopreserved samples of about 0.95-11 million PBMC were thawed and washed before DNA extraction. At the time of the earliest PBMC sample for each participant with HIV, ages ranged from roughly 20 to 54 years. PBMC samples were contributed by each participant from 1-4 timepoints before ART initiation and 2-8 timepoints after ART initiation, with a median of 7 samples. Serial HIV viral load, CD4+ T-cell count, ART history and demographic data were obtained for every participant. A Qiagen kit on a QIAcube was used to extract genomic DNA from unsorted PBMC, with samples processed in batches of 12. The sample is drawn from a study of long-term antiretroviral therapy in people with HIV (dated by TCRdb to between 2022 and 2023). Study-level background: The earliest samples were collected approximately a decade before the 2015 WHO recommendation for immediate ART, a period when ART was typically delayed until CD4 counts fell. No cross-contamination during QIAcube processing turned up in test extractions that ran a monoclonal T-cell line alongside about 35 polyclonal samples. Of the approximately 30 participants with HIV, about a dozen were female. The cohort contributed about 190 cryopreserved PBMC samples from 30 adults with confirmed HIV infection, collected serially over a mean of approximately six years (range 1-12). A retrospective serial study tested whether changes in peripheral blood TRB repertoire composition and diversity were associated with ART initiation and durable HIV suppression.

Paper-wide results and their limitations: Unsorted PBMC were profiled instead of sorted CD4+ and CD8+ T cells because pre-ART samples had limited cell numbers. No data were available on ART adherence, viral resistance or therapy changes, limiting inferences about post-ART repertoire changes. ART initiation was associated with a significant increase in TRB diversity, but diversity stayed significantly below transplant donor controls even after long-term ART. The samples were dated from the mid-2000s to the late 2010s, and the ART regimens that were used may be less effective than current ART regimens. CDR3 length ranges in HIV repertoires were narrower than in controls, and network structure suggested an antigen-experienced repertoire with only a slight naive shift after ART. Because PBMC availability was limited, only the TCR beta chain was sequenced, with no alpha chain pairing. The repertoire was dominated across all time points by expanded TRB clones identified before ART initiation, although this dominance was seen to fluctuate and to decrease in many PLHIV after ART.

The clonotype originates from a man aged 40-49 years with HIV. The material was unsorted PBMCs, obtained 3 years after starting antiretroviral therapy. The chain couples TRBV28 to TRBJ1-4; TRBD1 is a weak D gene call, 5 bases matching. CDR3 loop: CASSLQGFLEKLFF. The DNA is as follows: TGTGCCAGCAGTTTGCAGGGCTTTTTGGAAAAACTGTTTTTT.